This entry features one TCR beta chain sequence. No antigen is known for it. Unique molecular identifiers tagged individual cDNA molecules. TCRdb used MiXCR to reprocess the 5' RACE reads, holding one entry per CDR3 protein. The sample consists of about 23,000 distinct CDR3 sequences, 5.3% of them appearing once. The entry originates in a study of early T cells in non-severe SARS-CoV-2 infection. Study information: Bulk RNA from unsorted whole blood was sequenced; chains were unpaired.

Study-level findings and limits: A preference for anti-spike CD8 responses marked VDJdb matching, which missed private and CD4 specificities.

The sample consisted of whole blood. The sequence was obtained from an adult who was a healthcare worker with PCR-confirmed SARS-CoV-2 infection or an uninfected control (not recorded which).

CDR3 loop: CASSLALGSYEQYF. CDR3 coding DNA: TGTGCCAGCAGCTTGGCCTTGGGCTCCTACGAGCAGTACTTC. This chain joins TRBV5-6 and TRBJ2-7; D call uncertain. The CDR3 consists of 14 residues. Deletions cut 0 bases from V and 0 bases from J, with 7 bases between. Germline V gene sequence: CDR1 SGHDT, CDR2 YYEEEE. The full variable domain, rest sourced from reference TRBV5-6 and TRBJ2-7, is DAGVTQSPTHLIKTRGQQVTLRCSPKSGHDTVSWYQQALGQGPQFIFQYYEEEERQRGNFPDRFSGHQFPNYSSELNVNALLLGDSALYLCASSLALGSYEQYFGPGTRLTVT.